The present T cell receptor beta chain was sequenced within a study of regulatory T cells in long-lasting Graves disease. The time point is: newly diagnosed GD, antithyroid drugs for less than 3 months. The authors made the TCR library using RNA they extracted from PBMCs. EDTA tubes collected nine milliliters of peripheral blood. Study-level points and caveats: Patients with persistent disease showed a bias toward TRBV28, TRBJ1-2 and TRBJ2-5.

After removal of 4 bases from V and 4 bases from J, the junction contained 10 bases not matched to a gene. This CDR3 has 17 amino acids. Per the germline V gene, CDR1 is SGDLS and CDR2 is YYNGEE. This clonotype was picked up many times. The antigen is not known. Building the TCR beta libraries relied on iRepertoire HTBI primers, and CDR3 regions underwent Arm-PCR. TCRdb re-called the multiplex PCR reads through MiXCR, storing one row per CDR3 protein. The sample holds around 250,000 distinct CDR3 sequences, more than 15% seen once. The sample was also reused in another study, on T cells in Graves' hyperthyroidism and ophthalmopathy. From that study: Carried out on the TCR CDR3, a first-round RT-PCR used the HTBI primer set.

The sequencing here drew on peripheral blood mononuclear cells (PBMCs), taken at new diagnosis, from a patient treated with antithyroid drugs. The TCR comes from a woman younger than 45 with Graves disease. The chain is built from TRBV9 and TRBJ2-2, with TRBD2 matching over 10 bases. DNA for the CDR3: TGTGCCAGCAGCTCTGACGGTAGCGGGGGGATCACCGGGGAGCTGTTTTTT. It yields the protein CASSSDGSGGITGELFF.